This T cell receptor (beta chain) was sequenced in a study of circulating and synovial CD4+ cells in juvenile arthritis. Overall study results and limits: Circulating pathogenic-like lymphocytes shared a substantially higher fraction of CDR3 sequences with synovium than bulk blood. CPL and bulk CD4 samples differed at least tenfold in T cell genomes.

Sequenced samples came from active juvenile idiopathic arthritis patients. The CDR3 length is 12 residues. Trimming took 1 base from V and 4 from J, leaving 4 bases between them. Germline CDR1 and CDR2: SGHDN and FVKESK. Note on this clone: Its antigen is unidentified.

The repertoire was sequenced with immunoSEQ multiplex PCR; TCRdb's copy has only in-frame clones and lacks some. The sample records around 31,000 clones, roughly 96% being singletons. This clonotype was obtained from a human donor with juvenile idiopathic arthritis. The V call is TRBV14, the J call TRBJ1-1; D gene unclear. Sequencing was done on a sample of CD4+ T cells from blood. CDR3 nucleotide sequence: TGTGCCAGCAGCCAAGTTATCACTGAAGCTTTCTTT. Translating it yields CASSQVITEAFF. Full variable domain (remainder filled in from reference TRBV14 and TRBJ1-1): EAGVTQFPSHSVIEKGQTVTLRCDPISGHDNLYWYRRVMGKEIKFLLHFVKESKQDESGMPNNRFLAERTGGTYSTLKVQPAELEDSGVYFCASSQVITEAFFGQGTRLTVV.